This passage covers 9 T cell receptor beta chains from one sample sequenced in a study of cytomegalovirus exposure and HLA in healthy donors. The PCR made use of 60 Vbeta and 13 Jbeta primers. Method: immunoSEQ multiplex PCR; TCRdb's copy keeps in-frame clones and lacks some. This sample carries over 150,000 clones, around 79% of them seen once, and the ten largest clones take over 1.2%. The specimen sequenced was PBMCs. These receptor sequences come from a man in his late teens or twenties in good health and CMV-seronegative.

This clone was observed a few times. The same CDR3 arises from other DNA sequences in this sample as well. J is TRBJ1-1 and V is TRBV6-5; D is possibly TRBD1 (5 bases). This CDR3 comprises 13 residues. The V and J ends lost 2 bases and 4 bases respectively, with 8 bases between them. The germline CDR1 and CDR2 sequences are MNHEY and SVGAGI. CDR3 residues: CASSYGGGTEAFF. The CDR3 coding sequence is TGTGCCAGCAGTTACGGGGGAGGCACTGAAGCTTTCTTT.

V gene TRBV28 combines with J gene TRBJ2-7; tentative D call: TRBD1 (5 bases). Germline V gene sequence: CDR1 MDHEN, CDR2 SYDVKM. Trimming cost V 2 bases and J 3 bases, with 14 bases left between them. This CDR3 has 15 residues. CDR3 sequence (DNA): TGTGCCAGCAGTTTACTCTGGCAGGGCGGCTACGAGCAGTACTTC. It is translated as CASSLLWQGGYEQYF.

This chain connects TRBV11-2 to TRBJ2-1; 8 positions agree with TRBD2. Germline trimming cut 1 base from V and 15 bases from J; bases unmatched to any gene: 14. Germline lookup yields CDR1 SGHAT and CDR2 FQNNGV. The CDR3 runs 15 residues. CDR3 sequence: CASSLATTNNGRVFF. The CDR3 DNA follows: TGTGCCAGCAGCTTAGCTACCACCAACAACGGGAGGGTGTTCTTC.

This rearrangement joins TRBV7-9 to TRBJ1-1; perhaps TRBD1 as D (5 bases). This CDR3 is built from 15 residues. V lost 3 bases, J lost 6 bases, and 17 bases lay in between. Germline V gene sequence: CDR1 SEHNR, CDR2 FQNEAQ (reference sequence). The CDR3 sequence is CASSFPPGLESEAFF. DNA of the CDR3: TGTGCCAGCAGCTTCCCCCCGGGACTCGAGTCTGAAGCTTTCTTT.

The chain links TRBV7-8 to TRBJ2-5, with D possibly TRBD2 on 7 matching bases. V was clipped by 1 base and J by 4 bases, with 13 bases between them. Germline CDR1 reads SGHVS; CDR2 reads FQNEAQ. The CDR3 covers 15 residues. CDR3 loop: CASSLDRGAGETQYF. In nucleotides, the CDR3 is TGTGCCAGCAGCTTAGATCGGGGGGCTGGAGAGACCCAGTACTTC.

The chain uses TRBV6-6 and TRBJ2-7; TRBD2 aligns across 7 bases. V shed 2 bases and J 1 base; nucleotides not matched to a gene: 2. Germline V lookup: CDR1 MNHNY, CDR2 SVGAGI (reference sequence). CDR3 length: 14 residues. This CDR3 reads CASSYTSESYEQYF. As DNA, the CDR3 is TGTGCCAGCAGTTACACTAGCGAATCCTACGAGCAGTACTTC.

The chain joins TRBV28 to TRBJ1-4; TRBD1 agrees at 7 bases. The CDR3 consists of 16 residues. The ends lost 7 bases at V and 0 bases at J; junction bases unmatched: 8. CDR1 MDHEN and CDR2 SYDVKM come from the germline V gene. CDR3 nucleotide sequence: TGTGCCAGCACCCCGGGAGGGGGCGCAACTAATGAAAAACTGTTTTTT. Its protein product is CASTPGGGATNEKLFF.

This sequence joins TRBV4-3 and TRBJ2-3, with D tentatively TRBD2 (5 bases). This CDR3 spans 16 amino acids. CDR1 and CDR2 from the germline V gene are LGHNA and YSLEER. V gave up 1 base and J gave up 3 bases, with 14 bases separating them. CDR3 nucleotides: TGCGCCAGCAGCCAAGGGGGAGATAGGACTACAGATACGCAGTATTTT. It yields the protein CASSQGGDRTTDTQYF.

This sequence joins TRBV29-1 and TRBJ2-6; D may be TRBD1 (6 bases). The germline V gene encodes CDR1 SQVTM and CDR2 ANQGSEA. V was pared by 4 bases and J by 0 bases, with 13 bases between. The CDR3 consists of 16 residues. The CDR3 DNA follows: TGCAGCGTTGCCCCGGACAGCCGCTCTGGGGCCAACGTCCTGACTTTC. As protein: CSVAPDSRSGANVLTF.